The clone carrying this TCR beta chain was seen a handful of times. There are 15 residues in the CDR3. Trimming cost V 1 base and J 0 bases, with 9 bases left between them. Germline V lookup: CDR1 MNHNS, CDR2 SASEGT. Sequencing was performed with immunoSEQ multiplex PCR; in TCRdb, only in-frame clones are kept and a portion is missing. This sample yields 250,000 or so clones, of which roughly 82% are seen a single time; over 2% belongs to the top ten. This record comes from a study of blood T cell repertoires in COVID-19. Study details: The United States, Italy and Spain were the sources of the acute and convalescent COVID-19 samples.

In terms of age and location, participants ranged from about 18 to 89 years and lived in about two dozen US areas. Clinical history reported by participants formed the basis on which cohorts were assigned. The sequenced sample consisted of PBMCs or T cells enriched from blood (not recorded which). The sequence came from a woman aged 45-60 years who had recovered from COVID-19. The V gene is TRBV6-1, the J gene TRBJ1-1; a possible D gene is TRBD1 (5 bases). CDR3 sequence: CASSEDRGMNTEAFF. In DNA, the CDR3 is TGTGCCAGCAGTGAAGATCGGGGGATGAACACTGAAGCTTTCTTT.